This section outlines one T cell receptor beta chain sequence together with its context. Antigen unknown. The donors (healthy individuals) were bone marrow donors. The data stem from a study of cytomegalovirus exposure and HLA in healthy donors. Whole-study findings and limits: Being indistinguishable, some V segments were excluded, TRBV6-2 and TRBV6-3 among them. TCR beta V- and J-gene trimming, according to a later analysis, was linked to a missense DCLRE1C variant.

The PCR made use of 60 Vbeta and 13 Jbeta primers. The protocol was immunoSEQ multiplex PCR, while the TCRdb copy is restricted to in-frame clones and leaves out a portion. Of fewer than 150,000 clones in the sample, 70% to 80% were seen once. CDR1 MNHNS and CDR2 SASEGT come from the germline V gene. Trimming left V 6 bases short and J 0 bases short, with 15 bases between. The CDR3 has 15 residues. Specimen: PBMCs. The chain employs TRBV6-1 and TRBJ2-7; D ambiguous. The receptor comes from a man aged 45-60 years in good health and CMV-seropositive. CDR3 DNA sequence: TGTGCCAGCAGCCCCGAGGAAAGGAGCTCCTACGAGCAGTACTTC. This translates into CASSPEERSSYEQYF.